Presented here are 14 T cell receptor beta chains from one specimen sequenced in a study of T cells in women clearing cervical HPV infection. Sequencing was performed with immunoSEQ multiplex PCR; in TCRdb, only in-frame clones are kept and a portion is missing. This table holds tens of thousands of clones. Sequencing input: blood buffy coat. Source of these receptors: a woman aged 18-69 years with a cervical HPV16 infection that either progressed to CIN3+ or cleared (not recorded which).

The CDR3 bases that were read are TGTGCCAGCAGTGATACCGGGACAGGGAACAATGAC. Protein product: CASSDTGTGNND. The full CDR3 sequence reads CASSDTGTGNNDYTF. The chain employs TRBV6-1 and TRBJ1-2; TRBD1 aligns across 9 bases. The read is 3 residues too short to cover the CDR3 end, so that end is filled in from the germline J gene. The CDR3 consists of 15 residues. Germline lookup yields CDR1 MNHNS and CDR2 SASEGT.

Points on this clone: The read is 3 residues too short to cover the CDR3 end, so that end is filled in from the germline J gene. The chain has TRBV20-1 and TRBJ1-1; 11 positions agree with TRBD1. The CDR3 loop spans 12 amino acids. Germline V gene sequence: CDR1 DFQATT, CDR2 SNEGSKA (reference sequence). CDR3 DNA, as far as it was read: TGCAGTGCTCCGGACAGGGGGCGAGAA. Protein: CSAPDRGRE. The whole CDR3 region reads CSAPDRGREAFF.

Comments on this clone: The CDR3 is cut off 3 residues early in the read; its end comes from the germline J gene. The chain recombines TRBV27 with TRBJ2-7; a weak D match, TRBD2 (6 bases). The ends were cut back, 5 bases at V and 4 bases at J, with 12 bases in the middle. The germline CDR1 and CDR2 sequences are MNHEY and SMNVEV (reference sequence). This CDR3 is 13 amino acids long. The CDR3 bases that were read are TGTGCCAGCAGTACCACGGGGAGGTACGAG. Its translation: CASSTTGRYE. The CDR3 as a whole reads CASSTTGRYEQYF.

Turning to this clone: The sequence runs out 3 residues before the end of the CDR3; the remainder is reconstructed from the germline J gene. The rearrangement joins TRBV19 to TRBJ2-3, with 9 bases fitting TRBD1. The CDR3 totals 15 residues. Germline CDR1 reads LNHDA; CDR2 reads SQIVND (reference sequence). The DNA read from the CDR3 is TGTGCCAGCGAGATTTTTGGACAGGGGCGTCAGCCG. This translates into CASEIFGQGRQP. The whole CDR3 region reads CASEIFGQGRQPQYF.

CDR3 bases read: TGTGCCAGCAGCTCTCAGGGAGGGAATGAC. It yields the protein CASSSQGGND. The full-length CDR3 reads as CASSSQGGNDYTF. The rearrangement joins TRBV7-3 to TRBJ1-2; D is perhaps TRBD1 (5 bases). The read comes to an end 3 residues before the CDR3 does, leaving the germline J gene to fill in the end. Germline assignment: CDR1 SGHTA and CDR2 FQGTGA. The CDR3 sequence is 13 residues long.

Notes on this clone: The read ends 3 residues early relative to the CDR3; the germline J gene fills the gap. The chain links TRBV11-3 to TRBJ1-1; weak D call: TRBD1 (6 bases). The ends were cut back, 4 bases at V and 2 bases at J, with 14 bases in the middle. The CDR3 has 15 amino acids. Germline V gene sequence: CDR1 SGHNT, CDR2 YENEEA. Incomplete CDR3 DNA: TGTGCCAGCAGCTCCCGACTGGGGGCAAACACTGAA. Translated, it gives CASSSRLGANTE. The full CDR3 sequence reads CASSSRLGANTEAFF.

Worth noting for this clone: The read falls 3 residues short of the CDR3 end, and the missing part is taken from the germline J gene. The genes are TRBV2 and TRBJ2-5, with 7 bases aligning to TRBD1. V dropped 2 bases and J dropped 4; count of bases not matched to a gene: 10. The CDR3 has 16 residues. CDR1 SNHLY and CDR2 FYNNEI come from the germline V gene. CDR3 bases read: TGTGCCAGCAGTGAATCCCTACAGGGGAGTAGAGAGACC. Its translation: CASSESLQGSRET. The full CDR3 protein reads CASSESLQGSRETQYF.

As concerns this clone: The CDR3 is cut off 3 residues early in the read; its end comes from the germline J gene. This rearrangement joins TRBV7-9 to TRBJ2-3; D possibly corresponds to TRBD1 (6 bases). Germline CDR1 is SEHNR and CDR2 is FQNEAQ (reference sequence). The CDR3 totals 14 residues. The CDR3 protein is CASSSGQIQETQYF. CDR3 bases read: TGTGCCAGCAGCTCCGGACAGATCCAAGAGACG.

With regard to this clone: The DNA ends 3 residues before the CDR3 does, and the rest of the CDR3 is filled in from the germline J gene. The chain couples TRBV30 to TRBJ2-3; a possible D gene is TRBD2 (5 bases). Germline-derived CDR1 and CDR2 are GTSNPN and SVGIG (reference sequence). The length of the CDR3 is 13 residues. The V end lost 0 bases, the J end lost 4 bases, and 8 bases lay between the germline ends. The covered CDR3 bases are TGTGCCTGGAGTGTCGGGGAAGCAGATACG. Translation: CAWSVGEADT. From start to end, the CDR3 is CAWSVGEADTQYF.

Comments on this clone: The read stops 3 residues short of the end of the CDR3; the missing end is completed from the germline J gene. The chain is built from TRBV18 and TRBJ1-2, with 11 positions matching TRBD1. The germline CDR1 and CDR2 sequences are KGHSH and LQKENI. The CDR3 runs 14 residues. The CDR3 DNA, read in part, is TGTGCCAGCTCACAGTCGGGACAGGGGGACGAC. Protein product: CASSQSGQGDD. The whole CDR3 sequence is CASSQSGQGDDYTF.

Of note for this clone: The sequenced fragment ends 3 residues before the CDR3 boundary, so the rest is inferred from the germline J gene. The chain combines TRBV19 with TRBJ1-5, with a weak D call TRBD1 (5 bases). The CDR3 runs to 17 residues. The germline gives CDR1 LNHDA, CDR2 SQIVND (reference sequence). The V and J ends lost 4 bases and 3 bases respectively, with 19 bases between them. The covered CDR3 bases are TGTGCCAGTAGTAGGGCCTCACAGGTAATTAACAATCAGCCC. It codes for CASSRASQVINNQP. The full CDR3 reads CASSRASQVINNQPQHF. The full variable domain, completed using reference TRBV19 and TRBJ1-5, is DGGITQSPKYLFRKEGQNVTLSCEQNLNHDAMYWYRQDPGQGLRLIYYSQIVNDFQKGDIAEGYSVSREKKESFPLTVTSAQKNPTAFYLCASSRASQVINNQPQHFGDGTRLSIL.

In regard to this clone: The read is 3 residues too short to cover the CDR3 end, so that end is filled in from the germline J gene. V is TRBV30 and J is TRBJ1-2; D not certain. CDR1 and CDR2 (germline): GTSNPN, SVGIG (reference sequence). This CDR3 has 12 residues. V was cut by 2 bases and J by 4 bases, with 8 bases left in between. CDR3 sequence: CAWSPGIYGYTF. CDR3 DNA (partial): TGTGCCTGGAGTCCGGGGATCTATGGC.

With respect to this clone: The sequence runs out 3 residues before the end of the CDR3; the remainder is reconstructed from the germline J gene. The genes are TRBV18 and TRBJ1-2; D unresolved. The germline V gene encodes CDR1 KGHSH and CDR2 LQKENI. This CDR3 region has 14 residues. The covered CDR3 bases are TGTGCCAGCTCACCACCGACTAGCAAGTACGAC. Protein: CASSPPTSKYD. The whole CDR3 sequence reads CASSPPTSKYDYTF.

As regards this clone: The CDR3 goes on 3 residues after the read ends, and that part is filled in from the germline J gene. The V call is TRBV5-1, the J call TRBJ2-1, with 7 bases lining up with TRBD2. The CDR3 spans 14 residues. J was trimmed by 1 base and V by 3 bases; bases with no gene match: 1. CDR1 and CDR2 (germline): SGHRS, YFSETQ. The CDR3 bases that were read are TGCGCCAGCAGCTGGGGGGGTTCCTACAATGAG. The encoded protein is CASSWGGSYNE. The full CDR3 reads CASSWGGSYNEQFF.